This TCR beta chain was observed in a study of cytomegalovirus exposure and HLA in healthy donors. Each of the donors was a healthy bone marrow donor. PCR involved 60 Vbeta and 13 Jbeta primers. In the study's own analysis: An analysis performed later counted about 80 million unique TCR beta chains (around 11 million of them shared). Only in-frame clones appear in the TCRdb table, and some are missing; sequencing was by immunoSEQ multiplex PCR. V and J calls and clone size are copied from that table; D and trimming were computed from the DNA. Of 150,000 to 200,000 clones in the sample, around 80% are singletons; the top ten hold 1.1%. This clonotype was sampled from a woman aged 40-49 years in good health and CMV-seronegative. Sample: PBMCs.

The CDR3 DNA sequence: TGTGCCAGCAGCTCATATACAGGGTTACAGATTAATTCACCCCTCCACTTT. It specifies CASSSYTGLQINSPLHF. The chain carries TRBV5-4 and TRBJ1-6; D is perhaps TRBD1 (6 bases). With 3 bases removed from V and 6 bases from J, the gap between germline ends came to 19 bases. CDR3 length: 17 residues. Germline CDR1 SGHNT, CDR2 YYREEE (reference sequence).